This T cell receptor (beta chain) comes out of a study of shared clonotypes between healthy human individuals (dated by TCRdb to about 2020). Broadly, across the study: A couple of women and a few men aged 18 to 49 years were included in the cohort. Leukapheresis yielded between about 0.94 and 9 billion PBMCs per donor. For each donor, CD4 naive and CD4 memory were each given three plates, CD8 naive was given two plates, and CD8 memory was given one plate. To increase sequencing depth and limit assay-specific biases, TCR repertoire library preparation and sequencing were carried out by different laboratories using diverse techniques. The study deeply sequenced blood TCR repertoires of about 5 healthy adults to estimate repertoire size and the extent of clonotype sharing between individuals.

Here is what the overall study found, with its caveats: Incomplete sequencing was indicated by rarefaction of sorted-subset datasets, despite the large sequencing depth. Naive subsets generally had larger estimated clonotype richness than memory subsets did. Sampling was restricted to blood, and TCR repertoires in tissue are likely to differ from TCR repertoires in blood. Pairwise subsampling led to the expectation that sequencing depth would affect the degree of clonotype sharing among donors. Compared with non-shared clonotypes, clonotypes shared by all four sorted-subset donors had higher generation probabilities. Around 5.4% of naive CD4, more than 3% of naive CD8, roughly 2.4% of memory CD4, and 0.4% of memory CD8 clonotypes were shared across several donors. Because the study included a small number of donors, the genetic and exposure-history diversity represented was limited.

Remarks on this clone: The antigen it binds to is not known. Within one base of it there is no much larger clone, and no base qualities were kept.

Using the deep immunoSEQ assay, multiplex PCR amplified TCR CDR3 regions from genomic DNA. Genomic DNA extracted from each cell subset was distributed evenly over all wells of several immunoSEQ 96-well plates, and each plate served as one replicate. For sorted subsets, about 210 ng of genomic DNA, equivalent to 25,000 to 35,000 T cell genomes, went into each replicate PCR. Purified libraries were measured with a Qubit 3.0 fluorometer, size-checked on a Bioanalyzer 2100, and measured again with the KAPA Library Quantification kit. Every immunoSEQ 96-well plate was sequenced on a dedicated single-read 150-cycle Illumina NextSeq 550 flow cell. For the original study's pipeline: The immunoSEQ output contained only junctional sequences without quality scores, so filtering could not match that applied to full-length reads. To assign V/J genes and CDR3, sequences were annotated against IMGT germline references using PyIR, a Python wrapper for IgBLAST v1.9. Reads were removed for weak V/J assignments (E-value above 1e-6), missing CDR3, stop codons, out-of-frame junctions, or ambiguous translated residues. V3J clonotypes were defined as sequences sharing the same inferred V gene, J gene, and CDR3 amino acid sequence. Percentage overlap between repertoires was computed as shared unique clonotypes divided by the size of the smaller repertoire. Richness of each repertoire was evaluated using RTK rarefaction, the Chao1 estimator, and Recon v2.1 estimates of unobserved clonotypes. Generation probabilities were computed with OLGA for all TCRbeta clonotypes obtained by the gDNA method from several donors. TCRdb took this table from immuneACCESS and kept in-frame rearrangements with V and J called. Such tables lack part of the clones; where checked against another copy, unresolved V genes explain under half of the gap, and the rest is unexplained. Clonal size and the V and J genes are those of that table, whereas D and trimming came from the DNA. The sample table records some 2.1 million clones; about 94% of these occur just once. The biggest ten clones account for 1.5% to 2% of the sample.

CD8 naive samples were CD45RO-negative cells positively selected for CCR7, giving a CD45RA+CCR7+ population that excluded TemRA cells. The donors were healthy, HIV-negative adults with no recently reported acute infections or vaccinations. Every donor was a Caucasian adult living in Nashville, Tennessee, USA. Blood was collected by leukapheresis, and PBMCs were isolated by Ficoll-Histopaque density gradient centrifugation and then cryopreserved in liquid nitrogen vapor phase. Analytical flow cytometry was used to check the purity and quantity of every magnetically sorted T cell population. Each sorted fraction had its genomic DNA isolated and then quantified by UV absorbance on a Nanodrop 2000c. This TCR derives from a man aged 18 to 30 in good health. Some clones in this sample may be carry-over from other donors' samples. Sequencing was carried out using naive CD8+ T cells from PBMCs. The cell subset or site label, as the study defines it: CD45RA+CCR7+.

The CDR3 here reads CASSGTGRNYGYTF. The sequenced DNA is TGTGCCAGCAGCGGAACGGGACGGAACTATGGCTACACCTTC. Rearrangement joined TRBV7-9 to TRBJ1-2; a weak D assignment points to TRBD1 (5 bases agree). The germline V gene (reference sequence) yields SEHNR for CDR1 and FQNEAQ for CDR2. The junction shows trimming of 5 bases on V and 2 bases on J, plus 12 bases between the germline ends. Including cysteine and phenylalanine, the CDR3 has 14 amino acids. The entry retains the CDR3 DNA only, 42 bases that are in frame from base 1.